The clone carrying this TCR beta chain was counted only a few times. V was pared by 7 bases and J by 8 bases, with 9 bases between. CDR1 is MDHEN and CDR2 is SYDVKM in the germline V gene. CDR3 length: 11 residues. TCRdb reanalysed the 5' RACE reads using MiXCR and keeps one entry per CDR3 protein. The sample contains some 35,000 distinct CDR3 sequences, roughly 5.6% of which appear only once. The sample comes from a study of early T cells in non-severe SARS-CoV-2 infection. The sequencing sample was made of whole blood. The receptor was isolated from an adult who was a healthcare worker with PCR-confirmed SARS-CoV-2 infection or an uninfected control (not recorded which). V and J are TRBV28 and TRBJ2-1; no firm D call. CDR3 in DNA: TGTGCCAGCACTCTTAGGGATGAGCAGTTCTTC. Translated: CASTLRDEQFF. The variable domain in full, with the rest retrieved from reference TRBV28 and TRBJ2-1, is DVKVTQSSRYLVKRTGEKVFLECVQDMDHENMFWYRQDPGLGLRLIYFSYDVKMKEKGDIPEGYSVSREKKERFSLILESASTNQTSMYLCASTLRDEQFFGPGTRLTVL.